A selection of T cell receptor beta chains follows, all from one sample in a study of Ad26.COV2.S vaccination and SARS-CoV-2 variants. Sequencing was performed with immunoSEQ multiplex PCR; in TCRdb, only in-frame clones are kept and a portion is missing. The repertoire holds 350,000 to 600,000 clones, with roughly 87% as singletons. This material consisted of peripheral blood, taken in a trial of Ad26.COV2.S vaccine versus placebo. The source is a person between 18 and 65 years old who received the Ad26.COV2.S COVID-19 vaccine or a placebo. CDR3s leave out the opening cysteine and the closing phenylalanine or tryptophan. D genes are given only for firm matches. Rows may omit the clone size; those that give it use once, few, many or a size class.

j_call,v_call,cdr3_length,d_call,clone_size,cdr3_aa
TRBJ2-1,TRBV19,12,NA,NA,ASRMGQSYNEQF
TRBJ2-7,TRBV5-5,16,TRBD2,NA,ASSPRGVVADYSYEQY
TRBJ1-1,TRBV30,10,TRBD1,NA,AWAQGRTEAF
TRBJ1-2,TRBV6-5,11,TRBD1,once,ASGQTGTAGYT
TRBJ2-1,TRBV9,13,NA,NA,ASSVVHTAYNEQF
TRBJ1-5,TRBV7-2,15,NA,NA,ASSLYGGDLSYQPQH
TRBJ2-1,TRBV29-1,16,NA,few,SVEPGSSEMYSYNEQF
TRBJ2-5,TRBV5-5,11,NA,NA,ASSLSPGETQY
TRBJ2-3,TRBV4-1,15,NA,NA,ASSQGEGFGATDTQY
TRBJ1-4,TRBV6-2/TRBV6-3,13,TRBD1,NA,ASSYPRQGNEKLF
TRBJ1-1,TRBV2,11,NA,NA,ASTPDANTEAF
TRBJ2-7,TRBV11-2,14,NA,NA,ASSSSFFVNSYEQY
TRBJ1-2,TRBV30,10,NA,NA,AWSVQRGGYT
TRBJ2-5,TRBV5-1,11,TRBD1,NA,ASSSQGMETQY
TRBJ2-2,TRBV27,17,TRBD2,NA,ASSFESVRSGGYTGELF
TRBJ1-5,TRBV19,13,NA,many,ASKRDTAGNQPQH
TRBJ2-5,TRBV3-1/TRBV3-2,14,NA,NA,ASSEINWGPQETQY
TRBJ1-2,TRBV7-2,13,NA,NA,ASSLGPVGNYGYT
TRBJ2-7,TRBV27,13,TRBD2,NA,ASSQTSGGAGEQY
TRBJ2-1,TRBV19,14,NA,NA,ASSIRGGNSYNEQF
TRBJ1-3,TRBV5-4,11,NA,NA,ASKMAGRNTIY
TRBJ1-2,TRBV6-5,11,TRBD1,NA,ASSPGTAFGYT
TRBJ2-7,TRBV30,10,NA,once,AWSAAGPQQY
TRBJ2-1,TRBV5-8,10,NA,NA,ASSTSPGEQF
TRBJ2-7,TRBV28,12,TRBD1,NA,ASSTDRAVHEQY
TRBJ1-1,TRBV5-5,16,TRBD1,NA,ASSLLPRGLNMNTEAF
TRBJ2-2,TRBV14,14,NA,NA,ASSQVGGMNTGELF
TRBJ2-1,TRBV19,13,TRBD1,NA,ASSLRGRRDDEQF
TRBJ2-7,TRBV7-8,12,NA,NA,ASSYRTQTYEQY
TRBJ2-7,TRBV2,13,NA,NA,ASRPTRQSHYEQY
TRBJ1-6,TRBV19,15,NA,few,ASSILSGTGGNSPLH
TRBJ2-5,TRBV5-1,15,NA,NA,ASSLHTGTRPEETQY
TRBJ1-1,TRBV7-3,14,NA,NA,ASSLSGGPVASEAF
TRBJ2-1,TRBV28,17,TRBD2,NA,ASSPPRGSGILSYNEQF
TRBJ2-7,TRBV5-1,11,NA,NA,ASSFTASYEQY
TRBJ1-1,TRBV6-5,11,NA,NA,ASSDNMNTEAF
TRBJ2-3,TRBV4-3,13,NA,NA,ASSRGHRSTDTQY
TRBJ1-1,TRBV7-3,12,TRBD1,NA,ASSPTGHDAEAF
TRBJ1-5,TRBV6-5,13,NA,NA,ASSRGRGGNQPQH
TRBJ1-6,TRBV7-9,12,TRBD1,NA,ASSEGTGNSPLH
TRBJ2-5,TRBV5-1,13,TRBD1,NA,ASSNTGGARETQY
TRBJ2-3,TRBV6-5,12,NA,NA,ASSYAARRDTQY
TRBJ2-5,TRBV10-1,14,NA,NA,ASSGKGSRPGETQY
TRBJ2-7,TRBV19,10,NA,NA,ASSKGGGEQY
TRBJ1-1,TRBV18,16,NA,NA,ASSPIPPPGLVNTEAF
TRBJ1-1,TRBV2,10,NA,NA,ASSTTGAEAF
TRBJ2-5,TRBV12-5,13,NA,NA,ASGLSSGVEETQY
TRBJ2-3,TRBV6-5,9,NA,NA,ASRRTDTQY
TRBJ2-1,TRBV7-8,11,NA,NA,ASSLVWGDEQF
TRBJ1-1,TRBV7-6,14,TRBD1,NA,ASSLRTGGLYTEAF
TRBJ1-6,TRBV18,12,TRBD1,NA,ASSPGQGDSPLH
TRBJ1-2,TRBV7-3,12,NA,NA,ASSPDSNPYGYT
TRBJ1-1,TRBV18,10,NA,NA,ASSQLDTEAF
TRBJ2-5,TRBV28,13,NA,NA,ASSSQGTDFGTQY
TRBJ1-1,TRBV7-8,9,NA,NA,ASSLGSEAF